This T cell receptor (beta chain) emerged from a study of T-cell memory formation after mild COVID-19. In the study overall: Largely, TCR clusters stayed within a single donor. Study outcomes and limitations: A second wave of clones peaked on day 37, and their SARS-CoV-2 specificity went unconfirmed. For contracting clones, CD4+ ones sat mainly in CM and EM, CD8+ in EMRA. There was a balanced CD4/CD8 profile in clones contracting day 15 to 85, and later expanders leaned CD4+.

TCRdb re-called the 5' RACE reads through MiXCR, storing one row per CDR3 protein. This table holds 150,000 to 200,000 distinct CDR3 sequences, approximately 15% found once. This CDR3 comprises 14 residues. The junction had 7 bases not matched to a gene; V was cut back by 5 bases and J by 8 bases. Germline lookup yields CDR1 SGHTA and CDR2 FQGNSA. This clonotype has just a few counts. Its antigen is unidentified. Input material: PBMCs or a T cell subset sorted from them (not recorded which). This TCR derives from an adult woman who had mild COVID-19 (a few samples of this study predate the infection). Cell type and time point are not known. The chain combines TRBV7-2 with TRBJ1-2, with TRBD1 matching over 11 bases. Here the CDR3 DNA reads TGTGCCAGCAGCCACGGGACAGGGGGGCAGGGCTACACCTTC. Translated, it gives CASSHGTGGQGYTF.